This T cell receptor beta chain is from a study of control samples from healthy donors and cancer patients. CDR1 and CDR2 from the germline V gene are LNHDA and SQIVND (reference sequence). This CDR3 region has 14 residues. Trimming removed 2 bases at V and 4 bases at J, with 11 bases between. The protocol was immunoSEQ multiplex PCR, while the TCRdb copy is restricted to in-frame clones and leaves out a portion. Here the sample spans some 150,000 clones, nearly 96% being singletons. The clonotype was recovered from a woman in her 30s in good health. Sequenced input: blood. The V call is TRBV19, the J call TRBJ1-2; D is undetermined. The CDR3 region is CASSIPGGTYGYTF. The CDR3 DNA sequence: TGTGCCAGTAGTATACCCGGAGGAACCTATGGCTACACCTTC.